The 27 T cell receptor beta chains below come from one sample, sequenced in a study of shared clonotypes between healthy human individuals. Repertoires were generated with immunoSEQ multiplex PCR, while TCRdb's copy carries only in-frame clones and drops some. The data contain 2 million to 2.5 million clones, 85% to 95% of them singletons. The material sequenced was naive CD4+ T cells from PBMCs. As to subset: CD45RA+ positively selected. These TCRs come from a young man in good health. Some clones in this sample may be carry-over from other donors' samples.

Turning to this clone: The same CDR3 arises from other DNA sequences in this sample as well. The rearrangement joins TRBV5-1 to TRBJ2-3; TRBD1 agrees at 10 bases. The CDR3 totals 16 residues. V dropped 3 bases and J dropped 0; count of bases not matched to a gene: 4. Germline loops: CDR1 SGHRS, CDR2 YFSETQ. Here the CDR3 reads CASSYGGQGSTDTQYF. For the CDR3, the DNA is TGCGCCAGCAGCTATGGGGGACAGGGGAGCACAGATACGCAGTATTTT.

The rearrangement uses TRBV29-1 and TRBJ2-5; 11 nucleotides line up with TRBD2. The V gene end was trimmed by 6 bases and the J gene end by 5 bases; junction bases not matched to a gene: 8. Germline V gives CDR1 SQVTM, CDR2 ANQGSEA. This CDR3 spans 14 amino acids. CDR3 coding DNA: TGCAGCGTAATAGCGGGAGGGCCGGGTGAGACCCAGTACTTC. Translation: CSVIAGGPGETQYF.

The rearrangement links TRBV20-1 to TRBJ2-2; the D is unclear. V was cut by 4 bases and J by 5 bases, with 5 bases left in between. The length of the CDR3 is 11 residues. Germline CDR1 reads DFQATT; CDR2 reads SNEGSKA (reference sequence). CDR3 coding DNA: TGCAGTGCTATGTGGACCGGGGAGCTGTTTTTT. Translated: CSAMWTGELFF.

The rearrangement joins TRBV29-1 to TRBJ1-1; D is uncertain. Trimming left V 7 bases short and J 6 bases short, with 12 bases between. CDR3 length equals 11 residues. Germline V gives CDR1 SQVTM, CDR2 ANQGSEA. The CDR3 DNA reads TGCAGCGGTAATGCGGGGTCTGAAGCTTTCTTT. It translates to CSGNAGSEAFF.

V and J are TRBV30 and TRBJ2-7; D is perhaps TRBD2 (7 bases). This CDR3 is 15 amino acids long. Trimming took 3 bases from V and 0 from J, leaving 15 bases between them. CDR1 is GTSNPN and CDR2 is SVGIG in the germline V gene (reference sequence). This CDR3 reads CAWRKGGPGSYEQYF. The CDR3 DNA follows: TGTGCCTGGAGAAAGGGGGGGCCGGGCTCCTACGAGCAGTACTTC.

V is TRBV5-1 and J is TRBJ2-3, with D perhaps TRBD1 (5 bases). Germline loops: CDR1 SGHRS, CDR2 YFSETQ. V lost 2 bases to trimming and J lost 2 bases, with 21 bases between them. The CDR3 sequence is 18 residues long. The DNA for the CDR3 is TGCGCCAGCAGCTTTTTACGTAGATTGGACATGGACACAGATACGCAGTATTTT. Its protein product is CASSFLRRLDMDTDTQYF. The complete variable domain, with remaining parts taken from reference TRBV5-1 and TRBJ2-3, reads KAGVTQTPRYLIKTRGQQVTLSCSPISGHRSVSWYQQTPGQGLQFLFEYFSETQRNKGNFPGRFSGRQFSNSRSEMNVSTLELGDSALYLCASSFLRRLDMDTDTQYFGPGTRLTVL.

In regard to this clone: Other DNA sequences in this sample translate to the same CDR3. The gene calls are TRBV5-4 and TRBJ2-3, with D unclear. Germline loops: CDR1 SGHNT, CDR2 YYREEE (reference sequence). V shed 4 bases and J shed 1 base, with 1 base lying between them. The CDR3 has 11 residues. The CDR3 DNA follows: TGTGCCAGCAGCCGCACAGATACGCAGTATTTT. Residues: CASSRTDTQYF. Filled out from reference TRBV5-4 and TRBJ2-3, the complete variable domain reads ETGVTQSPTHLIKTRGQQVTLRCSSQSGHNTVSWYQQALGQGPQFIFQYYREEENGRGNFPPRFSGLQFPNYSSELNVNALELDDSALYLCASSRTDTQYFGPGTRLTVL.

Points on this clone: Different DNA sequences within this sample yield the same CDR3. The CDR3 coding sequence is TGCAGCGTTGGACAGACCAACACCGGGGAGCTGTTTTTT. Translated, it gives CSVGQTNTGELFF. The chain couples TRBV29-1 to TRBJ2-2, with D possibly being TRBD1 (5 bases). Germline V gives CDR1 SQVTM, CDR2 ANQGSEA. The V and J ends lost 4 bases and 2 bases respectively, with 8 bases between them. The CDR3 has 13 residues.

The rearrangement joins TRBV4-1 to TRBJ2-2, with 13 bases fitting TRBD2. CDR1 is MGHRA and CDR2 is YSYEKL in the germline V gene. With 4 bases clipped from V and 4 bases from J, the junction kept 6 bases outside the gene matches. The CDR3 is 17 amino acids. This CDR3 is CASSLGLAGLFTGELFF. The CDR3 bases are TGCGCCAGCAGCCTGGGACTAGCGGGACTATTCACCGGGGAGCTGTTTTTT.

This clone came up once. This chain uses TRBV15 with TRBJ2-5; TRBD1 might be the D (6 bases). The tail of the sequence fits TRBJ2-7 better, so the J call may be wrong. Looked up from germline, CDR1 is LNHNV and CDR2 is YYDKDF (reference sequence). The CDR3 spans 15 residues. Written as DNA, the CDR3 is TGTGCCACCAGCAGAGACCAGGGACAAGCCCACGAGCAGTACTTC. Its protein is CATSRDQGQAHEQYF.

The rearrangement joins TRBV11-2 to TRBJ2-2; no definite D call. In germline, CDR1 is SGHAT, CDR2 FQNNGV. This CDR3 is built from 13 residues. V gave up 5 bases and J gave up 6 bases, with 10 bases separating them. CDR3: CASSPLGAGELFF. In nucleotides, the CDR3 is TGTGCCAGCAGCCCACTTGGAGCCGGGGAGCTGTTTTTT.

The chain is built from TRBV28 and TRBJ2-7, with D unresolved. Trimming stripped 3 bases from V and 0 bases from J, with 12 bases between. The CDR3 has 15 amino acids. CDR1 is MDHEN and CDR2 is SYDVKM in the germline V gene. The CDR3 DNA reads TGTGCCAGCAGTTTTGACCAGAGGCTCTCCTACGAGCAGTACTTC. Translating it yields CASSFDQRLSYEQYF.

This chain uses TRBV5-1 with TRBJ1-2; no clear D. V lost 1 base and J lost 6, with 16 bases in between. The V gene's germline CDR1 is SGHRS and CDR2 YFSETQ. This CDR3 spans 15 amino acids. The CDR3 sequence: CASSLMPPPENGYTF. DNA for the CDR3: TGCGCCAGCAGCTTGATGCCCCCGCCGGAGAATGGCTACACCTTC.

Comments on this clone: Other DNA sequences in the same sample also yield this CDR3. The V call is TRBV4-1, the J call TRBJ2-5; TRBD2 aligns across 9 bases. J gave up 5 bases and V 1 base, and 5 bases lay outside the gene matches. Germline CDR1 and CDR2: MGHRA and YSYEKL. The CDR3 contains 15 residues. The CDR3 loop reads CASSQGLAGRETQYF. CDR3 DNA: TGCGCCAGCAGCCAAGGTCTAGCGGGAAGGGAGACCCAGTACTTC.

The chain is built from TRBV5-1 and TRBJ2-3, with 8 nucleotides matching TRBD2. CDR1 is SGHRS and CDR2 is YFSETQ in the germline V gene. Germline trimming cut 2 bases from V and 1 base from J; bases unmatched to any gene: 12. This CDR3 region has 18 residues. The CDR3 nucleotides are TGCGCCAGCAGCTTACCCGAGGCGGGAGGTGTGGGCACAGATACGCAGTATTTT. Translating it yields CASSLPEAGGVGTDTQYF.

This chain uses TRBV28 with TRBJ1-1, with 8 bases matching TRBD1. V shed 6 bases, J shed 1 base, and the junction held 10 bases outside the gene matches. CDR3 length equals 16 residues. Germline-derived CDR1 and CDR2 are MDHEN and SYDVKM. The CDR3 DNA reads TGTGCCAGCAGCCCATCGCAGGGGGCGGGGAACACTGAAGCTTTCTTT. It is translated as CASSPSQGAGNTEAFF.

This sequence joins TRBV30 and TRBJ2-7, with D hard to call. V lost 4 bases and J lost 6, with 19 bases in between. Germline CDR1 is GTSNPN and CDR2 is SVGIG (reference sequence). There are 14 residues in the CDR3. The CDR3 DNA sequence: TGTGCCTGGACCTCGGTCCGGCGGACGACCGAGCAGTACTTC. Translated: CAWTSVRRTTEQYF.

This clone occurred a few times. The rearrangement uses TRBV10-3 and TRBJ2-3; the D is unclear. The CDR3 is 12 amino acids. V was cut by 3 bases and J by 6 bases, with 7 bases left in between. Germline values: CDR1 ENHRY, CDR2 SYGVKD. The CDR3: CAISEILDTQYF. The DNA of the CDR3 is TGTGCCATCAGTGAAATACTGGATACGCAGTATTTT.

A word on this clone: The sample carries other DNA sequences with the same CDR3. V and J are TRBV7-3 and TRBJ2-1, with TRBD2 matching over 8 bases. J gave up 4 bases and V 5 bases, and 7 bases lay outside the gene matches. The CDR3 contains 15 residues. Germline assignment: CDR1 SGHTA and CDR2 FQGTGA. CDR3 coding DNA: TGTGCCAGCAGCCCCACTAGCGGCCTATACAATGAGCAGTTCTTC. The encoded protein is CASSPTSGLYNEQFF.

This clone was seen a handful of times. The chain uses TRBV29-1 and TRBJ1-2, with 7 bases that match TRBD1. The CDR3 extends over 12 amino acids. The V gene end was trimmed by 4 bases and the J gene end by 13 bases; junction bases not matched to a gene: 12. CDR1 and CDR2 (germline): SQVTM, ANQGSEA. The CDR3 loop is CSVVSGTEVCTF. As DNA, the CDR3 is TGCAGCGTTGTATCTGGGACAGAAGTTTGCACCTTC.

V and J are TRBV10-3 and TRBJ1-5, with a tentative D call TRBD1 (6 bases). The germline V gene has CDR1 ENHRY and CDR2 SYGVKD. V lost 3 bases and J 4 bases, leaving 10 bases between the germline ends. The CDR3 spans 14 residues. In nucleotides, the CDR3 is TGTGCCATCAGTGACGGGACACTAAATCAGCCCCAGCATTTT. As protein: CAISDGTLNQPQHF.

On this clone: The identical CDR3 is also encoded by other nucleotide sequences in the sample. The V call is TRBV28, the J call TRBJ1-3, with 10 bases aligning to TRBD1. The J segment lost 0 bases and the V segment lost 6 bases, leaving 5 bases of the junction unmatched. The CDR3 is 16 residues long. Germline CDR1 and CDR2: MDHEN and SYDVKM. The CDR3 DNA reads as TGTGCCAGCAGCCTGTGGACAGGGGGCTCTGGAAACACCATATATTTT. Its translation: CASSLWTGGSGNTIYF.

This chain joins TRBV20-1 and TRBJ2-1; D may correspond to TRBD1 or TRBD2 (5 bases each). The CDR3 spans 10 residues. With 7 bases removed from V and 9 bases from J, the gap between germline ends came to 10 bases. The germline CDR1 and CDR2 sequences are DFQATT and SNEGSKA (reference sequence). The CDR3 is CSVDGTEQFF. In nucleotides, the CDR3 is TGCAGTGTAGACGGGACTGAGCAGTTCTTC.

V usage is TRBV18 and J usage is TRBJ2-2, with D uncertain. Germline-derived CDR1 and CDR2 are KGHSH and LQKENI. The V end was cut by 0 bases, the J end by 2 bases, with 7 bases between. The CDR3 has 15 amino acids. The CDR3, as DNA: TGTGCCAGCTCACCACCGTCGGCTAACACCGGGGAGCTGTTTTTT. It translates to CASSPPSANTGELFF. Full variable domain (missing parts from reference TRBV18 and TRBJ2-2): NAGVMQNPRHLVRRRGQEARLRCSPMKGHSHVYWYRQLPEEGLKFMVYLQKENIIDESGMPKERFSAEFPKEGPSILRIQQVVRGDSAAYFCASSPPSANTGELFFGEGSRLTVL.

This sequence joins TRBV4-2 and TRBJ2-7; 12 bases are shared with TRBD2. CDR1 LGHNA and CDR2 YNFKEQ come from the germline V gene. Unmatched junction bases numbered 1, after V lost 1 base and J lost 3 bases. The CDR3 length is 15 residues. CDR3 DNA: TGTGCCAGCAGCCAAGGGACTAGCGGGGACTACGAGCAGTACTTC. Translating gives CASSQGTSGDYEQYF.

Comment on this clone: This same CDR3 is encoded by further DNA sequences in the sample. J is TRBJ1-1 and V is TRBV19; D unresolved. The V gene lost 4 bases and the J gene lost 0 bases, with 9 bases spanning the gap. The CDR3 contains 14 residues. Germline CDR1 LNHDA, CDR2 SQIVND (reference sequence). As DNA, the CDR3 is TGTGCCAGTAGTACGGACCGGGTGAACACTGAAGCTTTCTTT. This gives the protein CASSTDRVNTEAFF.

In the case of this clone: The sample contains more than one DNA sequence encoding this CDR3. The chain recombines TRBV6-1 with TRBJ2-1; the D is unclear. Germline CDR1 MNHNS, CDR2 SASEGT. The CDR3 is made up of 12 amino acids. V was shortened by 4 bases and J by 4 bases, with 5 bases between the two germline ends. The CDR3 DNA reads TGTGCCAGCAGTGGAGGATACAATGAGCAGTTCTTC. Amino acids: CASSGGYNEQFF.